A selection of T cell receptor beta chains follows, all from one sample in a study of post-analysis software for immune sequencing data. TCRdb re-called the PCR reads with MiXCR, one entry per CDR3 protein. This repertoire shows roughly 800,000 distinct CDR3 sequences, about 32% found once; its top ten account for roughly 0.53%. The sample was blood. The receptors come from a girl aged 10 to 17 with multiple sclerosis. Each CDR3 is given with its conserved first and last residue. The order of the fields is CDR3 DNA, CDR3 protein, V gene, J gene, D gene, clone size, CDR3 length. A D gene is named only where the DNA matches it firmly. Where a row states a size, it is once, few, many or the class of an expanded clone; other rows omit it.

DNA: TGTGCCAGCAGCCAAGAGACCGGGACTAGCGTCACAGATACGCAGTATTTT; CDR3: CASSQETGTSVTDTQYF; V: TRBV3-1; J: TRBJ2-3; D: TRBD2; size: few; length: 17
DNA: TGCAGCGCTACACCTCCGAGGCACACAGATACGCAGTATTTT; CDR3: CSATPPRHTDTQYF; V: TRBV29-1; J: TRBJ2-3; D: NA; size: many; length: 14
DNA: TGCGCCAGCAGCCATTTTTACGGAGCGGGCGAGCAGTTCTTC; CDR3: CASSHFYGAGEQFF; V: TRBV4-3; J: TRBJ2-1; D: NA; size: NA; length: 14
DNA: TGCAGCGGGACCTGGGCGGAAGAGACCCAGTACTTC; CDR3: CSGTWAEETQYF; V: TRBV29-1; J: TRBJ2-5; D: NA; size: many; length: 12
DNA: TGTGCCAGCAGCCAAGATTATAGCGGGAGGGCCAGTGGAGATACGCAGTATTTT; CDR3: CASSQDYSGRASGDTQYF; V: TRBV3-1; J: TRBJ2-3; D: TRBD2; size: few; length: 18
DNA: TGTGCCAGCAGCCCCCAGGGGAGGAACGAGCAGTACTTC; CDR3: CASSPQGRNEQYF; V: TRBV5-5; J: TRBJ2-7; D: NA; size: NA; length: 13
DNA: TGTGCCAGCAGCTTAGGGGCAGCTACTAATGAAAAACTGTTTTTT; CDR3: CASSLGAATNEKLFF; V: TRBV7-2; J: TRBJ1-4; D: NA; size: NA; length: 15
DNA: TGTGCCAGCAGCTTAAGCGGGCCCCTGAGCGAGCAGTACTTC; CDR3: CASSLSGPLSEQYF; V: TRBV7-2; J: TRBJ2-7; D: NA; size: many; length: 14
DNA: TGTGCCAGCAGTCTGGACAGTTTCCCGGGGGCCAACGTCCTGACTTTC; CDR3: CASSLDSFPGANVLTF; V: TRBV27; J: TRBJ2-6; D: NA; size: NA; length: 16
DNA: TGTGCCAGCACCACCGGGACTAGCGGGAGCAATGAGCAGTTCTTC; CDR3: CASTTGTSGSNEQFF; V: TRBV12-3/TRBV12-4; J: TRBJ2-1; D: TRBD2; size: few; length: 15
DNA: TGCAGTGCTAGGGGGACAGGACCTGGGGAGCAGTACTTC; CDR3: CSARGTGPGEQYF; V: TRBV20-1; J: TRBJ2-5; D: TRBD1; size: many; length: 13
DNA: TGCGCCAGCAGCCAATTGGGGGCGACCACAGATACGCAGTATTTT; CDR3: CASSQLGATTDTQYF; V: TRBV4-3; J: TRBJ2-3; D: NA; size: NA; length: 15
DNA: TGCAGTGCTAGTCGAGCCCGCGGCGGGAGGTACAATGAGCAGTTCTTC; CDR3: CSASRARGGRYNEQFF; V: TRBV20-1; J: TRBJ2-1; D: TRBD2; size: few; length: 16
DNA: TGTGCCAGCAACTCAAACAGGGGTAGCACTGAAGCTTTCTTT; CDR3: CASNSNRGSTEAFF; V: TRBV7-8; J: TRBJ1-1; D: TRBD1; size: NA; length: 14
DNA: TGTGCCAGCAGCGACGGCAGCACCTACGAGCAGTACTTC; CDR3: CASSDGSTYEQYF; V: TRBV11-2; J: TRBJ2-7; D: NA; size: NA; length: 13
DNA: TGCAGTGCTAGAGATATCAGGGGGACAGGGGTAGCTTCCTCTGGGGCCAACGTCCTGACTTTC; CDR3: CSARDIRGTGVASSGANVLTF; V: TRBV20-1; J: TRBJ2-6; D: TRBD1; size: few; length: 21
DNA: TGCGCCAGCAGCCAAGCCCTTCCCGGGGGTCCAGAGACCCAGTTCTTC; CDR3: CASSQALPGGPETQFF; V: TRBV4-1; J: TRBJ2-1; D: NA; size: NA; length: 16
DNA: TGTGCCCGCCGTCCGAACACTTTGAACACTGAAGCTTTCTTT; CDR3: CARRPNTLNTEAFF; V: TRBV3-1; J: TRBJ1-1; D: NA; size: NA; length: 14
DNA: TGTGCCAGCAGCTTATGGGAGGGGTCCTATGGCTACACCTTC; CDR3: CASSLWEGSYGYTF; V: TRBV7-2; J: TRBJ1-2; D: NA; size: NA; length: 14
DNA: TGCGCCAGCAGCTTGGAACCTCAGGGGGGTAAAAACATTCAGTACTTC; CDR3: CASSLEPQGGKNIQYF; V: TRBV5-1; J: TRBJ2-4; D: NA; size: few; length: 16
DNA: TGTGCCAGCAGTCCCGCGGGCTACAATGAGCAGTTCTTC; CDR3: CASSPAGYNEQFF; V: TRBV12-3/TRBV12-4; J: TRBJ2-1; D: NA; size: few; length: 13
DNA: TGCAGTGCTTCGGACTTAGTTCAAGAGACCCAGTACTTC; CDR3: CSASDLVQETQYF; V: TRBV20-1; J: TRBJ2-5; D: NA; size: many; length: 13
DNA: TGTGCCAGCAGCCAGGCGGGGACAGGGAGGTGGGAGACCCAGTACTTC; CDR3: CASSQAGTGRWETQYF; V: TRBV6-2/TRBV6-3; J: TRBJ2-5; D: TRBD1; size: few; length: 16
DNA: TGCGCCAGCAGCCAAGAGACTGGTCCTGAAAAACTGTTTTTT; CDR3: CASSQETGPEKLFF; V: TRBV4-3; J: TRBJ1-4; D: NA; size: NA; length: 14
DNA: TGCGCCAGCAGCTTGGTCGTCCCGGGAGCAACTAATGAAAAACTGTTTTTT; CDR3: CASSLVVPGATNEKLFF; V: TRBV5-1; J: TRBJ1-4; D: NA; size: NA; length: 17
DNA: TGCAGTGCTAGGACTAGCGGGGGGTATTCCTACGAGCAGTACTTC; CDR3: CSARTSGGYSYEQYF; V: TRBV20-1; J: TRBJ2-7; D: TRBD2; size: NA; length: 15
DNA: TGTGCCAGCAGTGCACTCGGACAGTCCAATTCACCCCTCCACTTT; CDR3: CASSALGQSNSPLHF; V: TRBV25-1; J: TRBJ1-6; D: NA; size: once; length: 15
DNA: TGTGCCAGCAGTTTAGAACAGCCTTATGGCTACACCTTC; CDR3: CASSLEQPYGYTF; V: TRBV2; J: TRBJ1-2; D: NA; size: NA; length: 13
DNA: TGTGCCAGCAGCTTAAAGTCGAATGAGCAGTTCTTC; CDR3: CASSLKSNEQFF; V: TRBV25-1; J: TRBJ2-1; D: NA; size: once; length: 12
DNA: TGTGCCAGCAGCTTAGCCCAGCTTAGAAACATTCAGTACTTC; CDR3: CASSLAQLRNIQYF; V: TRBV7-2; J: TRBJ2-4; D: NA; size: NA; length: 14
DNA: TGCAGTGCTCCGGGACAGGGGAGCGACGAGCAGTACTTC; CDR3: CSAPGQGSDEQYF; V: TRBV20-1; J: TRBJ2-7; D: TRBD1; size: NA; length: 13
DNA: TGCAGCGTCGACAGGGCAGGGGACAATGAGCAGTTCTTC; CDR3: CSVDRAGDNEQFF; V: TRBV29-1; J: TRBJ2-1; D: TRBD1; size: NA; length: 13
DNA: TGCAGTGCTAGAACCGACCAAATGCATTCACCCCTCCACTTT; CDR3: CSARTDQMHSPLHF; V: TRBV20-1; J: TRBJ1-6; D: NA; size: few; length: 14
DNA: TGCAGTGCTAGAGATGTCTTGGGCGGGATAGAGACCCAGTACTTC; CDR3: CSARDVLGGIETQYF; V: TRBV20-1; J: TRBJ2-5; D: NA; size: many; length: 15
DNA: TGCAGCGCTGGGACAGAAGAAGCTTTCTTT; CDR3: CSAGTEEAFF; V: TRBV29-1; J: TRBJ1-1; D: TRBD1; size: NA; length: 10
DNA: TGTGCCAGCAGCTTGCGGCCGGGCCCCTACGAGCAGTACTTC; CDR3: CASSLRPGPYEQYF; V: TRBV5-4; J: TRBJ2-7; D: NA; size: NA; length: 14
DNA: TGTGCTAGCAGCCTGGACGGAATCCTCGGGGAGCTGTTTTTT; CDR3: CASSLDGILGELFF; V: TRBV7-7; J: TRBJ2-2; D: NA; size: NA; length: 14
DNA: TGTGCCAGCAGCTTAGGTTTTACAGGGACCTTGACCAAAAACATTCAGTACTTC; CDR3: CASSLGFTGTLTKNIQYF; V: TRBV7-9; J: TRBJ2-4; D: NA; size: few; length: 18
DNA: TGTGCCACCAGTGATTTACCCCGGGACCGAGAAACCTACAATGAGCAGTACTTC; CDR3: CATSDLPRDRETYNEQYF; V: TRBV24-1; J: TRBJ2-7; D: NA; size: NA; length: 18
DNA: TGCGCCAGCAGCCTGGCCCCGGAAGGGGAGAATGAGCAGTTCTTC; CDR3: CASSLAPEGENEQFF; V: TRBV5-1; J: TRBJ2-1; D: NA; size: NA; length: 15
DNA: TGTGCCAGCAGCCGCCCCCGGCGACAGGCCCCTCATAACTATGGCTACACCTTC; CDR3: CASSRPRRQAPHNYGYTF; V: TRBV4-2; J: TRBJ1-2; D: NA; size: NA; length: 18
DNA: TGCGGAAGAGCGGGGACAACAGATACGCAGTATTTT; CDR3: CGRAGTTDTQYF; V: TRBV20-1; J: TRBJ2-3; D: NA; size: NA; length: 12
DNA: TGCGCCAGCAGCGCCGACAGCAACAAACCTCAAGAGACCCAGTACTTC; CDR3: CASSADSNKPQETQYF; V: TRBV5-1; J: TRBJ2-5; D: NA; size: few; length: 16
DNA: TGCGCCAGCAGCGTGACAGGGTATAATTCACCCCTCCACTTT; CDR3: CASSVTGYNSPLHF; V: TRBV5-1; J: TRBJ1-6; D: TRBD1; size: NA; length: 14
DNA: TGTGCCAGCAGACTTGGGACAGGGAGGTACGAGCAGTACTTC; CDR3: CASRLGTGRYEQYF; V: TRBV12-3/TRBV12-4; J: TRBJ2-7; D: TRBD1; size: few; length: 14
DNA: TGTGCCAGCAGCTCACTAGCGCCGCGCACAGATACGCAGTATTTT; CDR3: CASSSLAPRTDTQYF; V: TRBV7-2; J: TRBJ2-3; D: TRBD2; size: many; length: 15
DNA: TGTGCCAGCAGTCGCCCGGGACAGGGGTCTGTCTACGAGCAGTACTTC; CDR3: CASSRPGQGSVYEQYF; V: TRBV6-5; J: TRBJ2-7; D: TRBD1; size: NA; length: 16
DNA: TGCAGCGCTGGGGTGAGGAGTCGGGATGAGCAGTTCTTC; CDR3: CSAGVRSRDEQFF; V: TRBV29-1; J: TRBJ2-1; D: NA; size: NA; length: 13
DNA: TGTGCCACCAGCCCCGTCTCCCATGGATGGAATCAGCCCCAGCATTTT; CDR3: CATSPVSHGWNQPQHF; V: TRBV15; J: TRBJ1-5; D: NA; size: NA; length: 16
DNA: TGTGCCATCAGAGGTCTTGGGGCCAACGTCCTGACTTTC; CDR3: CAIRGLGANVLTF; V: TRBV10-3; J: TRBJ2-6; D: NA; size: many; length: 13
DNA: TGTGCCAGCAGTTACTCGAAGGCCAATGGCTACACCTTC; CDR3: CASSYSKANGYTF; V: TRBV6-5; J: TRBJ1-2; D: NA; size: NA; length: 13
DNA: TGTGCCAGCAGCTTCGGGACAGGGGCGACTGCTGGCACAGATACGCAGTATTTT; CDR3: CASSFGTGATAGTDTQYF; V: TRBV11-2; J: TRBJ2-3; D: TRBD1; size: NA; length: 18
DNA: TGTGCCAGCAGCCGTGCTTTAGCGGGGAGCGAAGAGACCCAGTACTTC; CDR3: CASSRALAGSEETQYF; V: TRBV6-5; J: TRBJ2-5; D: TRBD2; size: few; length: 16